This entry is about one T cell receptor beta chain. The repertoire was sequenced with immunoSEQ multiplex PCR; TCRdb's copy has only in-frame clones and lacks some. The data show around 730,000 clones, 70% to 90% seen once. This sample stems from a study of shared T cell receptors in the human thymus. The CDR3 extends over 16 amino acids. With 2 bases removed from V and 9 bases from J, the gap between germline ends came to 17 bases. Germline CDR1 MNHNY, CDR2 SVGAGI (reference sequence). This sample also appeared in a second study, on human thymus T cells. From that second work: What related research reported was that thymic repertoires overlapped highly among unrelated individuals.

The sequence was obtained from a girl under three years old with a congenital heart defect. Sequenced material: thymocytes. The chain combines TRBV6-6 with TRBJ1-6; D call uncertain. CDR3 nucleotide sequence: TGTGCCAGCAGTTACCGGGGTGGCCCTCAAGGTTCACCCCTCCACTTT. Protein: CASSYRGGPQGSPLHF.